The 27 T cell receptor beta chains in this list originate from one sample, sequenced in a study of T-cell reconstitution after alpha-beta-depleted transplantation in children. A TCRbeta library incorporating unique molecular identifiers was prepared. TCRdb itself ran the PCR reads through MiXCR, one entry per CDR3 protein. The sample holds roughly 5,000 distinct CDR3 sequences; 26% are singletons and the top ten take 36%. Source: PBMCs, mostly from graft donor cells, taken 60 days after TCRalphabeta/CD19-depleted stem cell transplant. The receptors originated from a male patient between 2 and 15 years old who had a stem cell transplant for acute lymphoblastic leukemia, so the T cells may come from the graft donor.

This clonotype was recorded at least ten times. The chain couples TRBV7-9 to TRBJ1-2; perhaps TRBD1 as D (5 bases). Germline lookup yields CDR1 SEHNR and CDR2 FQNEAQ (reference sequence). V was cut by 5 bases and J by 0 bases, with 13 bases left in between. This CDR3 is built from 15 residues. CDR3 in DNA: TGTGCCAGCAGCACCCTCGGGGCACCTAACTATGGCTACACCTTC. Its translation: CASSTLGAPNYGYTF. The variable domain in full, with the rest retrieved from reference TRBV7-9 and TRBJ1-2, is DTGVSQNPRHKITKRGQNVTFRCDPISEHNRLYWYRQTLGQGPEFLTYFQNEAQLEKSRLLSDRFSAERPKGSFSTLEIQRTEQGDSAMYLCASSTLGAPNYGYTFGSGTRLTVV.

At least ten counts were recorded for this clonotype. The chain employs TRBV27 and TRBJ2-2; 11 nucleotides align to TRBD2. CDR3 length: 18 residues. After removal of 3 bases from V and 6 bases from J, the junction contained 12 bases not matched to a gene. Germline V gives CDR1 MNHEY, CDR2 SMNVEV (reference sequence). In DNA form, the CDR3 reads TGTGCCAGCAGTTTCTACAGGACTAGCGGGTTGGGTGCCGGGGAGCTGTTTTTT. Encoded protein: CASSFYRTSGLGAGELFF.

This clonotype appeared many times. The chain uses TRBV11-2 and TRBJ2-3; D is unclear. CDR1 is SGHAT, CDR2 FQNNGV, per germline. The CDR3 spans 14 residues. The V and J ends lost 2 bases and 5 bases respectively, with 11 bases between them. CDR3 protein: CASSLMAVKDTQYF. Here the CDR3 DNA reads TGTGCCAGCAGCTTAATGGCAGTAAAAGATACGCAGTATTTT.

This clonotype was picked up many times. The CDR3 DNA follows: TGTGCCAGCAGCTTCCTTGCGGGGACGGGCACCGGGGAGCTGTTTTTT. Protein product: CASSFLAGTGTGELFF. The chain is built from TRBV5-5 and TRBJ2-2, with D perhaps TRBD2 (6 bases). The CDR3 is 16 amino acids. V gave up 2 bases and J gave up 4 bases, with 15 bases separating them. Germline CDR1 and CDR2: SGHKS and YYEKEE (reference sequence).

About this clonotype itself: At one end the junction does not follow the germline gene, possibly because of a read error. The genes are TRBV7-7 and TRBJ2-2; TRBD1 matches 8 bases. The CDR3 extends over 13 amino acids. The V gene's germline CDR1 is SSHAT and CDR2 FNYEAQ (reference sequence). The CDR3 DNA is TGTGCTAGCAGTCTAGGACAGGGTGGGGAGCTGTTTTTT. Translated, it gives CASSLGQGGELFF.

This clonotype was detected many times. The rearrangement uses TRBV7-9 and TRBJ2-4; 7 bases map to TRBD2. The germline gives CDR1 SEHNR, CDR2 FQNEAQ (reference sequence). The CDR3 totals 14 residues. The V gene end was trimmed by 10 bases and the J gene end by 0 bases; junction bases not matched to a gene: 6. The DNA of the CDR3 is TGTGCCACCCGGGCTAGCGGAGCCAAAAACATTCAGTACTTC. Translated, it gives CATRASGAKNIQYF.

V gene TRBV20-1 combines with J gene TRBJ2-5; 7 bases map to TRBD2. J lost 5 bases, V lost 3 bases, and 9 bases had no gene match. This CDR3 is built from 14 residues. The germline gives CDR1 DFQATT, CDR2 SNEGSKA (reference sequence). The CDR3 region is CSASSGTKEETQYF. The CDR3 DNA reads TGCAGTGCTAGTTCCGGGACTAAAGAGGAGACCCAGTACTTC.

This clonotype was seen repeatedly, ten times or more. The rearrangement links TRBV10-3 to TRBJ2-7; TRBD2 matches at 7 bases. The CDR3 runs to 13 residues. CDR1 is ENHRY, CDR2 SYGVKD, per germline. V shed 4 bases and J 0 bases; nucleotides not matched to a gene: 0. In DNA form, the CDR3 reads TGTGCCATCAGTGGCGGGGGCTCCTACGAGCAGTACTTC. Translated, it gives CAISGGGSYEQYF.

This clonotype has at least ten counts. V usage is TRBV10-3 and J usage is TRBJ2-7; 10 bases are shared with TRBD2. Unmatched junction bases numbered 5, after V lost 2 bases and J lost 4 bases. The germline V gene has CDR1 ENHRY and CDR2 SYGVKD. The CDR3 totals 15 residues. CDR3 in amino acids: CAISEPTSGKYEQYF. The CDR3 DNA sequence: TGTGCCATCAGTGAGCCCACTAGCGGGAAGTACGAGCAGTACTTC.

Sample share makes this clonotype medium-sized (0.01 to 0.1%). The CDR3 DNA reads TGTGCCAGCCTCCTAGAGGTAGCGGGAAACACCGGGGAGCTGTTTTTT. Translating gives CASLLEVAGNTGELFF. This chain uses TRBV7-9 with TRBJ2-2, with 8 bases lining up with TRBD2. This CDR3 is 16 amino acids long. Looked up from germline, CDR1 is SEHNR and CDR2 is FQNEAQ (reference sequence). The junction had 10 bases not matched to a gene; V was cut back by 8 bases and J by 2 bases.

The chain employs TRBV21-1 and TRBJ2-1. TRBV21-1 is marked as a pseudogene. The CDR3 loop spans 12 amino acids. The CDR3 bases are TGTGCCAGCAGACTACTTTACAATGAGCAGTTCTTC. Its protein product is CASRLLYNEQFF.

There are many counts of this clonotype. The gene calls are TRBV6-5 and TRBJ2-2; TRBD2 matches 11 bases. Germline CDR1 MNHEY, CDR2 SVGAGI. Unmatched junction bases numbered 5, after V lost 3 bases and J lost 5 bases. The CDR3 consists of 16 residues. The CDR3, as DNA: TGTGCCAGCAGTTATCCTAGCGGGAGGAATACCGGGGAGCTGTTTTTT. Protein product: CASSYPSGRNTGELFF.

The chain employs TRBV2 and TRBJ2-7; D is perhaps TRBD1 or TRBD2 (5 bases each). CDR1 is SNHLY and CDR2 is FYNNEI in the germline V gene. The germline V and J ends were trimmed by 9 bases and 5 bases, with 14 bases remaining between them. The CDR3 runs 12 residues. CDR3 sequence reads: CASQQGVHEQYF. The CDR3, as DNA: TGTGCCAGTCAGCAGGGAGTCCACGAGCAGTACTTC.

The table lists this clonotype with a few counts. This rearrangement joins TRBV7-2 to TRBJ2-5; D not resolved. The length of the CDR3 is 13 residues. V was cut by 1 base and J by 5 bases, with 8 bases left in between. CDR1 is SGHTA and CDR2 is FQGNSA in the germline V gene. Here the CDR3 DNA reads TGTGCCAGCAGCTTAGTCGGGTTCGAGACCCAGTACTTC. Its translation is CASSLVGFETQYF.

The sample holds many counts of this clonotype. The chain employs TRBV7-2 and TRBJ2-7, with D possibly TRBD1 on 6 matching bases. CDR1 and CDR2 (germline): SGHTA, FQGNSA. Trimming took off 6 bases at V and 2 bases at J, with 14 bases between the two ends. The CDR3 length is 14 residues. This CDR3 is CASSNNRAAYEQYF. The CDR3 DNA sequence: TGTGCCAGCAGTAATAACAGGGCCGCCTACGAGCAGTACTTC.

This clonotype was found many times. CDR3 sequence: CASIGLGVPGSLDTDTQYF. The CDR3 DNA is TGTGCCAGCATCGGGCTGGGCGTCCCGGGGAGCTTAGACACAGATACGCAGTATTTT. The chain combines TRBV28 with TRBJ2-3, with D possibly being TRBD2 (5 bases). The CDR3 is made up of 19 amino acids. With 7 bases removed from V and 2 bases from J, the gap between germline ends came to 28 bases. Germline V gives CDR1 MDHEN, CDR2 SYDVKM.

This clonotype was observed many times. The chain joins TRBV28 to TRBJ1-3; D remains unclear. The CDR3 covers 13 residues. The germline CDR1 and CDR2 sequences are MDHEN and SYDVKM. Deletions cut 5 bases from V and 0 bases from J, with 5 bases between. As DNA, the CDR3 is TGTGCCAGCAGTCGATTCTCTGGAAACACCATATATTTT. Translating it yields CASSRFSGNTIYF.

The chain employs TRBV24-1 and TRBJ2-7, with D possibly being TRBD1 (6 bases). Trimming stripped 6 bases from V and 4 bases from J, with 12 bases between. The germline CDR1 and CDR2 sequences are KGHDR and SFDVKD. The CDR3 is made up of 13 amino acids. DNA for the CDR3: TGTGCCACCAGTCAGGGGAGAGGGTACGAGCAGTACTTC. The encoded protein is CATSQGRGYEQYF.

This clonotype was counted ten times or more. This chain links TRBV27 with TRBJ2-7; 8 bases match TRBD2. This CDR3 spans 14 amino acids. The trim removed 5 bases at V and 3 bases at J, leaving 6 bases unmatched. Germline assignment: CDR1 MNHEY and CDR2 SMNVEV (reference sequence). CDR3: CASSSSGKFYEQYF. The CDR3, as DNA: TGTGCCAGCAGTAGTAGCGGGAAGTTCTACGAGCAGTACTTC.

The rearrangement links TRBV11-3 to TRBJ2-1; D unclear. V was trimmed by 1 base and J by 5 bases, leaving 15 bases between them. This CDR3 region has 16 residues. Germline values: CDR1 SGHNT, CDR2 YENEEA. CDR3: CASSLVFGAAHNEQFF. DNA for the CDR3: TGTGCCAGCAGCTTAGTATTCGGCGCGGCCCACAATGAGCAGTTCTTC.

This clonotype was detected ten times or more. The chain couples TRBV7-9 to TRBJ2-3; TRBD2 matches at 9 bases. V gave up 6 bases and J gave up 4 bases; unmatched junction bases: 8. The CDR3 loop spans 15 amino acids. Germline CDR1 is SEHNR and CDR2 is FQNEAQ (reference sequence). This CDR3 is CASSRREGGADTQYF. The CDR3 DNA sequence: TGTGCCAGCAGTAGGCGGGAGGGCGGGGCAGATACGCAGTATTTT. The full variable domain, its missing parts supplied by reference TRBV7-9 and TRBJ2-3, is DTGVSQNPRHKITKRGQNVTFRCDPISEHNRLYWYRQTLGQGPEFLTYFQNEAQLEKSRLLSDRFSAERPKGSFSTLEIQRTEQGDSAMYLCASSRREGGADTQYFGPGTRLTVL.

In its sample, this clonotype is medium-sized. Germline is not matched at one junction end, which may reflect a read error. The V call is TRBV3-1, the J call TRBJ2-7; 8 nucleotides line up with TRBD1. The CDR3 contains 16 residues. Germline lookup yields CDR1 LGHDT and CDR2 YNNKEL (reference sequence). In nucleotides, the CDR3 is TGTGCCAACAGCAAAGGGACAGGTCCTCTCCTAGACGAGCAGTACTTC. This codes for CANSKGTGPLLDEQYF.

This rearrangement joins TRBV7-9 to TRBJ2-1; the D is unclear. Germline CDR1 SEHNR, CDR2 FQNEAQ (reference sequence). Trimming took 5 bases from V and 5 from J, leaving 10 bases between them. The CDR3 spans 13 residues. This CDR3 is CASSPEFDNEQFF. DNA for the CDR3: TGTGCCAGCAGCCCCGAGTTCGACAATGAGCAGTTCTTC. Variable domain in full (rest from reference TRBV7-9 and TRBJ2-1): DTGVSQNPRHKITKRGQNVTFRCDPISEHNRLYWYRQTLGQGPEFLTYFQNEAQLEKSRLLSDRFSAERPKGSFSTLEIQRTEQGDSAMYLCASSPEFDNEQFFGPGTRLTVL.

This clonotype is medium-sized within its sample. This chain uses TRBV7-9 with TRBJ2-7, with 7 bases aligning to TRBD2. The V segment lost 0 bases and the J segment 6 bases; nucleotides outside the gene matches: 2. CDR1 SEHNR and CDR2 FQNEAQ come from the germline V gene (reference sequence). There are 13 residues in the CDR3. CDR3 bases: TGTGCCAGCAGCTTAGCGACTAGCCTCGAGCAGTACTTC. It encodes CASSLATSLEQYF.

This clonotype was recorded many times. This rearrangement joins TRBV3-1 to TRBJ2-5; 10 bases fit TRBD2. CDR3 size: 17 residues. Germline assignment: CDR1 LGHDT and CDR2 YNNKEL (reference sequence). Trimming at V came to 3 bases and at J to 2 bases, leaving 9 bases not matched to a gene. CDR3 nucleotides: TGTGCCAGCAGCCATGTAGGACTAGCGGCCGCTCAAGAGACCCAGTACTTC. Protein product: CASSHVGLAAAQETQYF.

This clonotype occurred once. The chain employs TRBV10-3 and TRBJ2-5; D may be TRBD1 or TRBD2 (5 bases each). The V and J ends lost 7 bases and 0 bases respectively, with 12 bases between them. The CDR3 contains 14 residues. Germline-derived CDR1 and CDR2 are ENHRY and SYGVKD. CDR3 in DNA: TGTGCCATCATGTCCGGGACGTACCAAGAGACCCAGTACTTC. Translated: CAIMSGTYQETQYF.

This clonotype is medium-sized (0.01 to 0.1%) by share. This rearrangement joins TRBV7-9 to TRBJ1-1, with D possibly matching TRBD1 (5 bases). The length of the CDR3 is 14 residues. Per germline, CDR1 SEHNR and CDR2 FQNEAQ (reference sequence). The V gene lost 0 bases and the J gene lost 2 bases, with 7 bases spanning the gap. The CDR3 sequence: CASSLAGTNTEAFF. The CDR3 coding sequence is TGTGCCAGCAGCTTAGCCGGGACCAACACTGAAGCTTTCTTT.